This is a list of T cell receptor beta chains from one sample in a study of shared clonotypes between healthy human individuals. Here immunoSEQ multiplex PCR was the method, and the copy in TCRdb shows in-frame clones only, minus some. Of some 470,000 clones in the sample, 76% were seen once. Sequencing used PBMCs. The receptors derive from a woman aged 40 to 50 in good health. Some clones in this sample may be carry-over from other donors' samples. CDR3s leave out the opening cysteine and the closing phenylalanine or tryptophan. D genes are given only for firm matches.

J gene	D gene	V gene	CDR3 length	CDR3 protein
TRBJ2-7	TRBD1	TRBV28	12	ASSATGIVKEQY
TRBJ2-2	NA	TRBV11-2	13	ASSPGTPQVGELF
TRBJ2-3	TRBD2	TRBV9	13	ASSVSLAGGDTQY
TRBJ1-1	NA	TRBV6-6	11	ASSYPPVTEAF
TRBJ1-2	TRBD1	TRBV6-5	13	ASRPGQGANCGYT
TRBJ2-5	TRBD2	TRBV7-3	13	ASSRSGRNQETQY
TRBJ1-4	NA	TRBV5-5	14	ASNPALTGGNEKLL
TRBJ2-1	NA	TRBV4-3	14	ASSQDLMGGYNEQF
TRBJ2-1	TRBD2	TRBV27	14	ASSFGLAGGYNEQF
TRBJ2-7	NA	TRBV21-1	12	ASRWSGSSYEQY
TRBJ1-5	NA	TRBV28	13	ASSFYGGSDQPQH
TRBJ2-5	TRBD1	TRBV6-1	11	AGRDRGRETQY
TRBJ2-5	TRBD2	TRBV28	13	ASSDLSGARREQY
TRBJ1-5	NA	TRBV5-1	11	ASSLGTEQPQH
TRBJ2-7	TRBD2	TRBV11-2	14	ASSLVGGLAGVEQY
TRBJ2-1	NA	TRBV7-3	13	ASSARDGSYNEQF
TRBJ1-2	TRBD1	TRBV6-1	12	ASSRSGQGYGYT
TRBJ1-3	NA	TRBV5-1	14	ASSLGTAPAGNTIY
TRBJ1-2	TRBD1	TRBV11-2	10	ASSDSGTAYT
TRBJ1-1	NA	TRBV7-6	11	ASSPGTRLKAF
TRBJ1-1	NA	TRBV30	11	AWSVFGNTEAF
TRBJ1-1	TRBD1	TRBV7-2	11	ASSLRQGIEAF
TRBJ2-1	NA	TRBV5-4	14	ASSLGGHSSYNEQF
TRBJ1-1	NA	TRBV5-1	11	ASSPFHDTEAF
TRBJ2-7	NA	TRBV10-2	13	ASSESLEGWREQY
TRBJ2-1	TRBD2	TRBV7-3	13	ASSSTGTSNNEQF
TRBJ1-4	NA	TRBV4-2	13	ASSQEDGATKKLF
TRBJ2-7	TRBD2	TRBV7-8	13	ASSLPAGGVNEQY
TRBJ1-1	NA	TRBV19	13	ASSIHTWRQAEAF
TRBJ2-3	NA	TRBV19	11	AGSIRETDTQY
TRBJ2-2	NA	TRBV2	13	ASSEVSKNTGELF
TRBJ1-4	NA	TRBV18	13	ASSPQGYTNEKLF
TRBJ2-7	TRBD2	TRBV28	12	ASTSSGTPREQY
TRBJ2-2	NA	TRBV30	11	AWRVQGTGELF
TRBJ2-3	NA	TRBV7-2	12	ASSYRALTDTQY
TRBJ2-7	TRBD2	TRBV5-6	14	ASSLAAVSGRVEQY
TRBJ2-3	TRBD2	TRBV28	14	ASSPPGEGVTDTQY
TRBJ1-2	NA	TRBV2	10	ASQRDLEGYT
TRBJ2-1	NA	TRBV18	10	ASSAQVEAQF